Listed here are 3 T cell receptor beta chains from one sample, sequenced in a study of blood T cell repertoires in COVID-19. This table comes from immunoSEQ multiplex PCR, and its TCRdb copy is limited to in-frame clones, with some not included. The top ten hold around 3.3% of the sample, which has about 220,000 clones, about four fifths seen once. The sequenced material came from PBMCs or T cells enriched from blood (not recorded which). These receptors originate from a woman in her 40s who had been exposed to COVID-19.

The gene calls are TRBV4-1 and TRBJ2-7, with 11 bases aligning to TRBD2. The CDR3 contains 14 residues. Germline assignment: CDR1 MGHRA and CDR2 YSYEKL. Unmatched junction bases numbered 3, after V lost 8 bases and J lost 0 bases. The CDR3: CASGTSGSSYEQYF. The CDR3 DNA follows: TGCGCCAGCGGGACTAGCGGAAGCTCCTACGAGCAGTACTTC.

This clone was picked up one time. This chain links TRBV6-5 with TRBJ1-5; D remains ambiguous. Deletions cut 5 bases from V and 6 bases from J, with 14 bases between. This CDR3 is 14 amino acids long. Germline CDR1 MNHEY, CDR2 SVGAGI. The CDR3 reads CASSINREGQPQHF. DNA for the CDR3: TGTGCCAGCAGTATTAACCGGGAGGGTCAGCCCCAGCATTTT.

This clone has at least ten counts. The rearrangement links TRBV11-2 to TRBJ1-6; D not resolved. The CDR3 consists of 12 residues. Per germline, CDR1 SGHAT and CDR2 FQNNGV. The V end was cut by 1 base, the J end by 14 bases, with 9 bases between. CDR3 region: CASSLGPSTLHF. Written as DNA, the CDR3 is TGTGCCAGCAGCTTAGGGCCTTCGACCCTCCACTTT.